Listed below are T cell receptor beta chains from one sample, sequenced in a study of cytomegalovirus exposure and HLA in healthy donors. Profiling relied on immunoSEQ multiplex PCR, and the TCRdb table lists in-frame clones only, not all of them. The sample has fewer than 120,000 clones; more than 75% are singletons. The sample consisted of PBMCs. All receptors come from a man aged 35 to 55 in good health and CMV-seronegative. CDR3s include the opening cysteine and the closing phenylalanine or tryptophan. A D gene is named only where the DNA matches it firmly. Size tells how often a clone was seen (once, few, many) or the class of an expanded clone, and some rows leave it out.

d_gene: .
abundance: .
j_gene: TRBJ1-5
v_gene: TRBV28
CDR3aa: CASSLGGYSNQPQHF
CDR3nt: TGTGCCAGCAGTCTCGGCGGGTATAGCAATCAGCCCCAGCATTTT

d_gene: TRBD1
abundance: .
j_gene: TRBJ2-3
v_gene: TRBV5-1
CDR3aa: CASSLVGGLSTDTQYF
CDR3nt: TGCGCCAGCAGCTTGGTAGGGGGCCTCAGCACAGATACGCAGTATTTT

d_gene: .
abundance: .
j_gene: TRBJ1-1
v_gene: TRBV7-7
CDR3aa: CASSERENTEAFF
CDR3nt: TGTGCCAGCAGCGAACGGGAGAACACTGAAGCTTTCTTT

d_gene: .
abundance: .
j_gene: TRBJ2-1
v_gene: TRBV6-1
CDR3aa: CASSQRGNEQFF
CDR3nt: TGTGCCAGCAGTCAAAGGGGTAATGAGCAGTTCTTC

d_gene: TRBD1
abundance: .
j_gene: TRBJ1-6
v_gene: TRBV4-1
CDR3aa: CASSQVGQVNSPLHF
CDR3nt: TGCGCCAGCAGCCAAGTGGGACAGGTTAATTCACCCCTCCACTTT

d_gene: TRBD1
abundance: .
j_gene: TRBJ1-1
v_gene: TRBV29-1
CDR3aa: CSADRGNTEAFF
CDR3nt: TGCAGCGCAGACAGGGGCAACACTGAAGCTTTCTTT

d_gene: .
abundance: .
j_gene: TRBJ2-3
v_gene: TRBV25-1
CDR3aa: CASSASGWLDTQYF
CDR3nt: TGTGCCAGCAGTGCGTCGGGGTGGCTTGATACGCAGTATTTT

d_gene: .
abundance: .
j_gene: TRBJ2-7
v_gene: TRBV6-6
CDR3aa: CASSYSISGNKYEQYF
CDR3nt: TGTGCCAGCAGTTACTCGATATCAGGGAACAAATACGAGCAGTACTTC

d_gene: .
abundance: .
j_gene: TRBJ2-6
v_gene: TRBV19
CDR3aa: CASSIVGGSGANVLTF
CDR3nt: TGTGCCAGTAGTATAGTAGGCGGTTCTGGGGCCAACGTCCTGACTTTC

d_gene: TRBD1
abundance: .
j_gene: TRBJ1-1
v_gene: TRBV19
CDR3aa: CASSVSGQSDEAFF
CDR3nt: TGTGCCAGTAGTGTATCGGGACAGAGTGATGAAGCTTTCTTT

d_gene: .
abundance: .
j_gene: TRBJ2-7
v_gene: TRBV28
CDR3aa: CASSSDGFGGGEQYF
CDR3nt: TGTGCCAGCAGTTCCGACGGGTTTGGAGGTGGTGAGCAGTACTTC

d_gene: TRBD2
abundance: .
j_gene: TRBJ2-3
v_gene: TRBV7-2
CDR3aa: CASSLPAGGTDTQYF
CDR3nt: TGTGCCAGCAGCTTACCAGCGGGGGGGACAGATACGCAGTATTTT

d_gene: .
abundance: once
j_gene: TRBJ2-7
v_gene: TRBV6-5
CDR3aa: CASSWTASSYEQYF
CDR3nt: TGTGCCAGCAGTTGGACTGCCAGCTCCTACGAGCAGTACTTC

d_gene: .
abundance: .
j_gene: TRBJ1-5
v_gene: TRBV5-6
CDR3aa: CASSFFRRKHQPQHF
CDR3nt: TGTGCCAGCAGCTTTTTCCGTCGAAAGCATCAGCCCCAGCATTTT

d_gene: TRBD1
abundance: few
j_gene: TRBJ2-1
v_gene: TRBV28
CDR3aa: CATLGQGIYNEQFF
CDR3nt: TGTGCCACCCTGGGACAGGGGATCTACAATGAGCAGTTCTTC

d_gene: TRBD1
abundance: .
j_gene: TRBJ2-1
v_gene: TRBV29-1
CDR3aa: CSVGTGSYNEQFF
CDR3nt: TGCAGCGTTGGGACAGGCTCCTACAATGAGCAGTTCTTC

d_gene: .
abundance: .
j_gene: TRBJ1-3
v_gene: TRBV27
CDR3aa: CASSPRTDLPGNTIYF
CDR3nt: TGTGCCAGCAGTCCCCGGACAGATCTACCTGGAAACACCATATATTTT

d_gene: .
abundance: .
j_gene: TRBJ2-7
v_gene: TRBV5-1
CDR3aa: CASSYDSYEQYF
CDR3nt: TGCGCCAGCAGCTATGACAGTTACGAGCAGTACTTC

d_gene: TRBD1
abundance: .
j_gene: TRBJ2-1
v_gene: TRBV5-1
CDR3aa: CASFRDSYNEQFF
CDR3nt: TGCGCCAGCTTCCGGGACAGCTACAATGAGCAGTTCTTC

d_gene: TRBD2
abundance: .
j_gene: TRBJ2-1
v_gene: TRBV19
CDR3aa: CATAPGLAGREQFF
CDR3nt: TGTGCCACCGCACCGGGACTAGCGGGGAGGGAGCAGTTCTTC

d_gene: .
abundance: .
j_gene: TRBJ2-7
v_gene: TRBV6-1
CDR3aa: CASTVHRGEQYF
CDR3nt: TGTGCCAGCACGGTTCACCGCGGCGAGCAGTACTTC

d_gene: .
abundance: .
j_gene: TRBJ1-5
v_gene: TRBV6-6
CDR3aa: CASSPTGNQPQHF
CDR3nt: TGTGCCAGCAGCCCGACAGGCAATCAGCCCCAGCATTTT

d_gene: .
abundance: few
j_gene: TRBJ1-6
v_gene: TRBV15
CDR3aa: CATSRDQKVGHSYNSPLHF
CDR3nt: TGTGCCACCAGCAGAGATCAGAAGGTGGGGCACTCCTATAATTCACCCCTCCACTTT

d_gene: .
abundance: .
j_gene: TRBJ1-4
v_gene: TRBV7-2
CDR3aa: CASSLVTGEKLFF
CDR3nt: TGTGCCAGCAGCTTAGTTACCGGGGAAAAACTGTTTTTT

d_gene: TRBD1
abundance: .
j_gene: TRBJ2-7
v_gene: TRBV11-1
CDR3aa: CASSLGQGVFQQYF
CDR3nt: TGTGCCAGCAGCTTAGGGCAGGGGGTATTTCAGCAGTACTTC

d_gene: .
abundance: .
j_gene: TRBJ2-7
v_gene: TRBV6-5
CDR3aa: CASSYGWGEAYEQYF
CDR3nt: TGTGCCAGCAGTTACGGGTGGGGAGAGGCCTACGAGCAGTACTTC

d_gene: .
abundance: .
j_gene: TRBJ1-2
v_gene: TRBV30
CDR3aa: CACQGGYYGYTF
CDR3nt: TGTGCCTGCCAAGGAGGGTACTATGGCTACACCTTC

d_gene: TRBD1
abundance: .
j_gene: TRBJ1-1
v_gene: TRBV5-1
CDR3aa: CASSLTPGQLIEAFF
CDR3nt: TGCGCCAGCAGCTTGACCCCGGGACAGTTGATTGAAGCTTTCTTT

d_gene: .
abundance: .
j_gene: TRBJ2-5
v_gene: TRBV18
CDR3aa: CASSEISRRGGETQYF
CDR3nt: TGTGCCAGCTCAGAAATCTCCCGACGGGGAGGAGAGACCCAGTACTTC

d_gene: .
abundance: many
j_gene: TRBJ1-5
v_gene: TRBV6-1
CDR3aa: CASSERQGLSNQPQHF
CDR3nt: TGTGCCAGCAGTGAAAGGCAGGGCCTTAGCAATCAGCCCCAGCATTTT

d_gene: TRBD1
abundance: .
j_gene: TRBJ2-3
v_gene: TRBV5-5
CDR3aa: CASSGQRGGADTQYF
CDR3nt: TGTGCCAGCAGCGGACAAAGAGGGGGCGCAGATACGCAGTATTTT

d_gene: .
abundance: .
j_gene: TRBJ1-4
v_gene: TRBV25-1
CDR3aa: CASTQTVLGGEKLFF
CDR3nt: TGTGCCAGCACCCAAACAGTCCTAGGGGGTGAAAAACTGTTTTTT

d_gene: TRBD2
abundance: .
j_gene: TRBJ2-1
v_gene: TRBV9
CDR3aa: CASSGLASEQFF
CDR3nt: TGTGCCAGCAGCGGACTAGCTAGTGAGCAGTTCTTC

d_gene: TRBD1
abundance: .
j_gene: TRBJ1-5
v_gene: TRBV2
CDR3aa: CASSERTGRQPQHF
CDR3nt: TGTGCCAGCAGTGAAAGGACAGGTCGTCAGCCCCAGCATTTT

d_gene: .
abundance: .
j_gene: TRBJ2-5
v_gene: TRBV13
CDR3aa: CASSLGVPDYQETQYF
CDR3nt: TGTGCCAGCAGCTTAGGCGTCCCGGACTATCAAGAGACCCAGTACTTC

d_gene: TRBD1
abundance: .
j_gene: TRBJ1-2
v_gene: TRBV13
CDR3aa: CASSSGQGVGYTF
CDR3nt: TGTGCCAGCAGCTCGGGACAGGGGGTTGGCTACACCTTC

d_gene: .
abundance: many
j_gene: TRBJ1-1
v_gene: TRBV5-1
CDR3aa: CASARGLQNTEAFF
CDR3nt: TGCGCCAGCGCTAGAGGGTTACAGAACACTGAAGCTTTCTTT

d_gene: TRBD1
abundance: .
j_gene: TRBJ1-2
v_gene: TRBV10-3
CDR3aa: CAISEQGHYGYTF
CDR3nt: TGTGCCATCAGTGAACAGGGGCACTATGGCTACACCTTC

d_gene: .
abundance: .
j_gene: TRBJ2-2
v_gene: TRBV30
CDR3aa: CALGGRELFF
CDR3nt: TGTGCCCTCGGAGGCCGGGAGCTGTTTTTT

d_gene: TRBD1
abundance: once
j_gene: TRBJ1-5
v_gene: TRBV6-1
CDR3aa: CASSVGQGIRNQPQHF
CDR3nt: TGTGCCAGCAGTGTGGGACAGGGGATCCGCAATCAGCCCCAGCATTTT

d_gene: TRBD1
abundance: .
j_gene: TRBJ1-3
v_gene: TRBV5-1
CDR3aa: CASSRQGGLTASGNTIYF
CDR3nt: TGCGCCAGTTCTCGACAGGGAGGCCTTACAGCCTCTGGAAACACCATATATTTT

d_gene: .
abundance: .
j_gene: TRBJ1-4
v_gene: TRBV15
CDR3aa: CATSRPHKLGGEKLFF
CDR3nt: TGTGCCACCAGCAGACCTCACAAGCTAGGAGGTGAAAAACTGTTTTTT

d_gene: .
abundance: .
j_gene: TRBJ1-1
v_gene: TRBV6-1
CDR3aa: CASSADSGVTEAFF
CDR3nt: TGTGCCAGCAGTGCGGACAGTGGGGTCACTGAAGCTTTCTTT

d_gene: TRBD1
abundance: .
j_gene: TRBJ1-5
v_gene: TRBV6-1
CDR3aa: CASSDPTTGVQPQHF
CDR3nt: TGTGCCAGCAGTGACCCCACAACAGGGGTGCAGCCCCAGCATTTT

d_gene: TRBD1
abundance: .
j_gene: TRBJ1-1
v_gene: TRBV30
CDR3aa: CAWSGGGRPANTEAFF
CDR3nt: TGTGCCTGGAGTGGAGGGGGCAGACCCGCGAACACTGAAGCTTTCTTT

d_gene: TRBD2
abundance: once
j_gene: TRBJ2-2
v_gene: TRBV12-5
CDR3aa: CASGWTLAGFTGELFF
CDR3nt: TGTGCTAGTGGTTGGACGCTAGCGGGGTTCACCGGGGAGCTGTTTTTT

d_gene: .
abundance: few
j_gene: TRBJ1-2
v_gene: TRBV9
CDR3aa: CASSVVQNYGYTF
CDR3nt: TGTGCCAGCAGCGTAGTTCAGAACTATGGCTACACCTTC

d_gene: .
abundance: few
j_gene: TRBJ1-4
v_gene: TRBV29-1
CDR3aa: CSVEDQTGEKLFF
CDR3nt: TGCAGCGTTGAAGATCAGACGGGAGAAAAACTGTTTTTT

d_gene: .
abundance: .
j_gene: TRBJ1-2
v_gene: TRBV6-5
CDR3aa: CASTPGHLNYGYTF
CDR3nt: TGTGCCAGCACCCCAGGACACCTCAACTATGGCTACACCTTC

d_gene: TRBD1
abundance: .
j_gene: TRBJ1-5
v_gene: TRBV30
CDR3aa: CAWSTDRGKYQPQHF
CDR3nt: TGTGCCTGGAGTACCGACAGGGGGAAGTATCAGCCCCAGCATTTT

d_gene: .
abundance: .
j_gene: TRBJ2-7
v_gene: TRBV6-5
CDR3aa: CASSYSGSHSYEQYF
CDR3nt: TGTGCCAGCAGTTACTCAGGGAGTCACTCCTACGAGCAGTACTTC

d_gene: .
abundance: .
j_gene: TRBJ1-4
v_gene: TRBV4-1
CDR3aa: CASSQGRQVNEKLFF
CDR3nt: TGCGCCAGCAGCCAAGGAAGGCAGGTTAATGAAAAACTGTTTTTT

d_gene: .
abundance: .
j_gene: TRBJ1-2
v_gene: TRBV6-5
CDR3aa: CASTWGGSGYTF
CDR3nt: TGTGCCAGCACCTGGGGGGGATCTGGCTACACCTTC

d_gene: TRBD1
abundance: .
j_gene: TRBJ2-5
v_gene: TRBV4-1
CDR3aa: CASSQEPRQGPQETQYF
CDR3nt: TGCGCCAGCAGCCAAGAGCCAAGACAGGGGCCCCAAGAGACCCAGTACTTC

d_gene: .
abundance: .
j_gene: TRBJ2-3
v_gene: TRBV5-1
CDR3aa: CASSLVVGIRDTQYF
CDR3nt: TGCGCCAGCAGCTTGGTGGTCGGGATCAGGGATACGCAGTATTTT